This T cell receptor beta chain was observed in a study of shared clonotypes between healthy human individuals. As for the study in general: Researchers drew samples from a couple of women and a few men aged 18 to 49.

Healthy HIV-negative adults with no recent acute infections or vaccinations were recruited as donors. Germline-derived CDR1 and CDR2 are SGHTA and FQGNSA. The CDR3 spans 11 residues. Between the trimmed V and J ends, which lost 5 bases and 13 bases, there was a span of 14 bases. Original data processing: Sequence data from immunoSEQ were junction-only and lacked quality scores; consequently, filtering differed. Assay used: immunoSEQ multiplex PCR; TCRdb lists only in-frame clones, some missing. For V, J and clone size, that table is used; D and trimming come from the DNA. Of over a million clones in the sample, roughly 96% were seen once.

The J gene is TRBJ1-2, the V gene TRBV7-2; weak D call: TRBD1 (5 bases). This TCR was sampled from a man aged 25 to 40 in good health. Sequenced input: naive CD4+ T cells sorted from blood. Subset meaning: CD45RA+ positively selected. As DNA, the CDR3 is TGTGCCAGCAGCCACACGGGGGGTGGCACCTTC. Residues: CASSHTGGGTF. The whole variable domain, filled in from reference TRBV7-2 and TRBJ1-2, reads GAGVSQSPSNKVTEKGKDVELRCDPISGHTALYWYRQSLGQGLEFLIYFQGNSAPDKSGLPSDRFSAERTGGSVSTLTIQRTQQEDSAVYLCASSHTGGGTFGSGTRLTVV.